Sequencing of this TCR beta chain was carried out in a study of blood T cell repertoires in COVID-19. V lost 1 base, J lost 8 bases, and 6 bases lay in between. CDR3 size: 12 residues. Germline loops: CDR1 SGHRS, CDR2 YFSETQ. The sample holds one count of this clone. Using immunoSEQ multiplex PCR, the repertoire was profiled, and TCRdb retains in-frame clones only, with some absent. The sample contains about 240,000 clones, approximately 87% of which appear only once. This chain connects TRBV5-1 to TRBJ1-4; no firm D call. The clonotype originates from a man in his 60s with acute or convalescent COVID-19. The sample was peripheral blood. The DNA for the CDR3 is TGCGCCAGCAGCTTGACGAGGGAAAAACTGTTTTTT. Its translation: CASSLTREKLFF.